This TCR beta chain was identified in a study of identical twins. Of note for this clonotype: Its target is unknown.

Study-level findings and limits: Interpretation of the results relied on cross-sectional statistical analysis and not on following the same donors. It was out-of-frame TCR alpha sharing in monozygotic twins that models underestimated.

Germline CDR1 SGHDT, CDR2 YYEEEE. The CDR3 consists of 14 residues. V dropped 4 bases and J dropped 5; count of bases not matched to a gene: 8. TCRdb reprocessed the 5' RACE reads via MiXCR and lists one record per CDR3 protein. The sample carries roughly 720,000 distinct CDR3 sequences, 15% to 20% recorded once. This sample also belongs to another study, concerning T cells expressing NK-cell markers. As reported in that work: Source material for TCR beta repertoires consisted of sorted CD3+CD56+NKG2C+, CD3+CD56+NKG2C- and CD3+CD56-NKG2C+ T cells. What remained unclear was the HCMV specificity of expanded NKG2C+ T cell clones.

Specimen: PBMCs. The TCR originated in a woman between 18 and 29 years old in good health. The chain is built from TRBV5-6 and TRBJ2-5; 7 bases agree with TRBD2. The CDR3, as DNA: TGTGCCAGCAGCCCCGTGGGGCGGGAGGAGACCCAGTACTTC. It yields the protein CASSPVGREETQYF. Combining the CDR3 with reference TRBV5-6 and TRBJ2-5 gives the whole variable domain DAGVTQSPTHLIKTRGQQVTLRCSPKSGHDTVSWYQQALGQGPQFIFQYYEEEERQRGNFPDRFSGHQFPNYSSELNVNALLLGDSALYLCASSPVGREETQYFGPGTRLLVL.